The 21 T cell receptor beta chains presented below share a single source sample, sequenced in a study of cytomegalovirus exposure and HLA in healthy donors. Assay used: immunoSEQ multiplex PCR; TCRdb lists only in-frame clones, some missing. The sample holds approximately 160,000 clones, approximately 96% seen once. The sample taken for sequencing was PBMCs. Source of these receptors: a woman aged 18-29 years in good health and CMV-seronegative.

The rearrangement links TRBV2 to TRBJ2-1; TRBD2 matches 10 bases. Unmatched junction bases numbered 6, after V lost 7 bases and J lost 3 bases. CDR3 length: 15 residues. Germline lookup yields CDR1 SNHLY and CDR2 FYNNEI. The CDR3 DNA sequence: TGTGCCAGCACCCCACTAGCGGGGAACTACAATGAGCAGTTCTTC. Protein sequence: CASTPLAGNYNEQFF.

CDR3 nucleotide sequence: TGTGCCAGCAGCAAGGGACAGACTAATGAAAAACTGTTTTTT. Protein sequence: CASSKGQTNEKLFF. The V call is TRBV9, the J call TRBJ1-4, with 7 nucleotides matching TRBD1. This CDR3 contains 14 residues. J gave up 2 bases and V 4 bases, and 2 bases lay outside the gene matches. Looked up from germline, CDR1 is SGDLS and CDR2 is YYNGEE.

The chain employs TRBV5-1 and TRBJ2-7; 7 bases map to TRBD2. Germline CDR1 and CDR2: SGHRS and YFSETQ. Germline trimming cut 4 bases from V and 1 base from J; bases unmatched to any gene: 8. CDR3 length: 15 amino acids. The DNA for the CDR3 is TGCGCCAGCAGCCCTTTAGAGCGGGGATCCTACGAGCAGTACTTC. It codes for CASSPLERGSYEQYF.

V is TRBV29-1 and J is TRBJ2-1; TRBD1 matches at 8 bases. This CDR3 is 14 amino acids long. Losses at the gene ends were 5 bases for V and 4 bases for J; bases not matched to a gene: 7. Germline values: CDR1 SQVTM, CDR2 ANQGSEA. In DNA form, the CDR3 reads TGCAGCGTTTTGACAGGGGAGACATACAATGAGCAGTTCTTC. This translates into CSVLTGETYNEQFF.

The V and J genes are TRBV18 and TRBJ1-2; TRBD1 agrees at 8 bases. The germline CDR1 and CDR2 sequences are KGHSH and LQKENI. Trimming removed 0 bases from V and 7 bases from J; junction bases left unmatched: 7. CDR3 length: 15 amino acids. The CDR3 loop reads CASSPPGRTGSGYTF. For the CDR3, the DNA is TGTGCCAGCTCACCACCGGGCAGGACAGGGTCTGGCTACACCTTC.

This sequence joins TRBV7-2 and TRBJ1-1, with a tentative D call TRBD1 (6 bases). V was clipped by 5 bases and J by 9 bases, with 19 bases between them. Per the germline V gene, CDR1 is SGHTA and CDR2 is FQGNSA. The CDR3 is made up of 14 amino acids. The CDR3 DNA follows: TGTGCCAGCAGCCCCGGTGGGGGGGCGCGAAAAGCTTTCTTT. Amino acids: CASSPGGGARKAFF.

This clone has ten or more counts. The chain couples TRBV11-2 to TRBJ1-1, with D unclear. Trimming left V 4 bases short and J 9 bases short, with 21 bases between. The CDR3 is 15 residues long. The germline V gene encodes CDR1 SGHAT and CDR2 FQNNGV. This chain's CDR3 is CASSSPPSPTPKAFF. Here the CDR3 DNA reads TGTGCCAGCAGCTCCCCTCCTAGCCCCACTCCGAAAGCTTTCTTT.

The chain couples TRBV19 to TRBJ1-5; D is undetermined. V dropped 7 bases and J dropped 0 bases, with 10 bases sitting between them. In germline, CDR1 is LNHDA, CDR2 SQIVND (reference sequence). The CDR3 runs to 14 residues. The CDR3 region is CASNADYSNQPQHF. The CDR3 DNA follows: TGTGCCAGTAATGCAGACTATAGCAATCAGCCCCAGCATTTT.

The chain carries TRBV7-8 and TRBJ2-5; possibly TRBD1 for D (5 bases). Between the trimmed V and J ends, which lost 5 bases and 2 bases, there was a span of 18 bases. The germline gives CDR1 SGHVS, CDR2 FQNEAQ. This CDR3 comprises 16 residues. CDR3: CASSDRDPDRQETQYF. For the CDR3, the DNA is TGTGCCAGCAGCGACAGAGACCCCGACCGGCAAGAGACCCAGTACTTC.

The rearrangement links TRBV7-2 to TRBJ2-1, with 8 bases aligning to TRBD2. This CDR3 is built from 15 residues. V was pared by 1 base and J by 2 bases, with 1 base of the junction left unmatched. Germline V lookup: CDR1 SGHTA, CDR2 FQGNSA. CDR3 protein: CASSLEGLAYNEQFF. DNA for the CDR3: TGTGCCAGCAGCTTAGAGGGACTAGCCTACAATGAGCAGTTCTTC.

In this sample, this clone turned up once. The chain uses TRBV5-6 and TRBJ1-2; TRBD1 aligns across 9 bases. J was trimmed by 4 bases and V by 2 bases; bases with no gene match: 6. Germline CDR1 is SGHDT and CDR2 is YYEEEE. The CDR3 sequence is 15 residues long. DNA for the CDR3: TGTGCCAGCAGCTTAGACAGGGGGGGCGGCTATGGCTACACCTTC. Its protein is CASSLDRGGGYGYTF.

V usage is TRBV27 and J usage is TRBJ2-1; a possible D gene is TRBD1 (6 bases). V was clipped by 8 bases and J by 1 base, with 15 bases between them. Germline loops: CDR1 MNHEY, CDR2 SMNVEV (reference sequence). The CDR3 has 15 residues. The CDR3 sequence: CASQQGTGSYNEQFF. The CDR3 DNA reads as TGTGCCAGCCAACAGGGAACAGGATCCTACAATGAGCAGTTCTTC.

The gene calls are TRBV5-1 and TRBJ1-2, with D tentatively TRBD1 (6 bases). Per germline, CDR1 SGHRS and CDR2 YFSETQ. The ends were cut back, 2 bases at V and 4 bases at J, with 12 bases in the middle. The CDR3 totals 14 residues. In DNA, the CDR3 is TGCGCCAGCAGCTTAGGACAGTCCCTCTATGGCTACACCTTC. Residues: CASSLGQSLYGYTF.

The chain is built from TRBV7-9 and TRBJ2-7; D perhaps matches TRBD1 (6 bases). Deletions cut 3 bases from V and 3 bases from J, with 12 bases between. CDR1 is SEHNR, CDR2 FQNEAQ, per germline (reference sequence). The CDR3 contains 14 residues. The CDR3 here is CASSFSQGSYEQYF. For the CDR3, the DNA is TGTGCCAGCAGCTTTTCTCAGGGGAGCTACGAGCAGTACTTC.

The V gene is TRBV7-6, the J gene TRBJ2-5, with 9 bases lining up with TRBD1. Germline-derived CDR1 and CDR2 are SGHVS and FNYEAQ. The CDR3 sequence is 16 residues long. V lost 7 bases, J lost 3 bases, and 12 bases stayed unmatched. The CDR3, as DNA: TGTGCCAGCACCCCTAGGGGGCGGACAGGGGAAGAGACCCAGTACTTC. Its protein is CASTPRGRTGEETQYF.

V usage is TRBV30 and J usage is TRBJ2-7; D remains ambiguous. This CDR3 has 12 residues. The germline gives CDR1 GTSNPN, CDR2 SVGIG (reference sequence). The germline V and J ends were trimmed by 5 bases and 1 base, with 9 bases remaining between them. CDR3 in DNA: TGTGCCTGGGGGCGTGGGTCCTACGAGCAGTACTTC. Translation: CAWGRGSYEQYF. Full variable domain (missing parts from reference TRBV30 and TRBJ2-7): SQTIHQWPATLVQPVGSPLSLECTVEGTSNPNLYWYRQAAGRGLQLLFYSVGIGQISSEVPQNLSASRPQDRQFILSSKKLLLSDSGFYLCAWGRGSYEQYFGPGTRLTVT.

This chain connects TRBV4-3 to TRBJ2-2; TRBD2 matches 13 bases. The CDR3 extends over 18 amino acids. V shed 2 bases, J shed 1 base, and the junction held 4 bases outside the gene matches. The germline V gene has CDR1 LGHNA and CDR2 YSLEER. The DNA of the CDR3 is TGCGCCAGCAGCCAACCCGGACTAGCGGGGGAGAACACCGGGGAGCTGTTTTTT. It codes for CASSQPGLAGENTGELFF.

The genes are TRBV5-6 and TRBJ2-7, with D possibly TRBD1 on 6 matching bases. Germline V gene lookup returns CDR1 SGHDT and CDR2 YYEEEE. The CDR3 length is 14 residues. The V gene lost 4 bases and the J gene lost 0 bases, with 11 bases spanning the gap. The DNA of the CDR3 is TGTGCCAGCAGCCGCGACAGGAACTCCTACGAGCAGTACTTC. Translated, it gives CASSRDRNSYEQYF.

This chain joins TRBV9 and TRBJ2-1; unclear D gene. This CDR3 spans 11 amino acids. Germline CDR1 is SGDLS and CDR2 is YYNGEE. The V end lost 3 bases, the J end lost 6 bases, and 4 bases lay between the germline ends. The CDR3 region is CASSASNEQFF. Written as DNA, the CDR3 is TGTGCCAGCAGCGCCAGCAATGAGCAGTTCTTC.

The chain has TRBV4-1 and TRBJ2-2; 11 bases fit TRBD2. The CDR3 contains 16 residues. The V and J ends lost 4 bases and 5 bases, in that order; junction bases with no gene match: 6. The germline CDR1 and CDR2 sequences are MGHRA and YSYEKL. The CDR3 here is CASSLTSGSKTGELFF. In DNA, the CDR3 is TGCGCCAGCAGCCTAACTAGCGGGAGCAAAACCGGGGAGCTGTTTTTT.

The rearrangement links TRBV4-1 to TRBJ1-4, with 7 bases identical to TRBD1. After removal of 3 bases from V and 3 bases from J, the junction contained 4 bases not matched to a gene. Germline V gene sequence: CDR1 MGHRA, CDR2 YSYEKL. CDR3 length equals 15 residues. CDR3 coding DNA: TGCGCCAGCAGCCAGACAGGGATGGCTAATGAAAAACTGTTTTTT. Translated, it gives CASSQTGMANEKLFF.